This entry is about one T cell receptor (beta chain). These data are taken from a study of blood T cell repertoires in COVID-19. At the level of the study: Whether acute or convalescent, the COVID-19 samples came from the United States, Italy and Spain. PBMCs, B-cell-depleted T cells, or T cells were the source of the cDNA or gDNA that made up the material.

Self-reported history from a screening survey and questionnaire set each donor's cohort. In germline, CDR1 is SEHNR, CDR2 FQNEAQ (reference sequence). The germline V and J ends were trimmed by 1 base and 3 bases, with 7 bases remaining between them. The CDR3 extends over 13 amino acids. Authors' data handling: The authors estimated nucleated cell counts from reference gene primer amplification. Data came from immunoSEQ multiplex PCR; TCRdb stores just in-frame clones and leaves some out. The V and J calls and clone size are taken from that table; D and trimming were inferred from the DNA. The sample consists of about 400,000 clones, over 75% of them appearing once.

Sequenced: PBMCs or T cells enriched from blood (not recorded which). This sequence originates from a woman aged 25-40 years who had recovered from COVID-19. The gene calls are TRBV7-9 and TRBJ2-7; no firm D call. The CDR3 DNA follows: TGTGCCAGCAGCTTAGATGGCGGCTACGAGCAGTACTTC. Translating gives CASSLDGGYEQYF.